This is a list of T cell receptor beta chains from one sample in a study of OX40 agonist ivuxolimab in advanced cancers. The repertoire was sequenced with immunoSEQ multiplex PCR; TCRdb's copy has only in-frame clones and lacks some. The sample includes 40,000 to 45,000 clones, more than 70% of them seen just once. Material: CD4+ or CD8+ T cells sorted from blood, obtained in a trial of the OX40 agonist ivuxolimab. These receptors were taken from an adult with an advanced solid tumor such as melanoma, head and neck, liver or kidney cancer. Each CDR3 is given with its conserved first and last residue. A D gene is named only where the DNA matches it firmly. Some rows mark clone size as missing; the rest say once, few, many or name a class of expanded clone.

CDR3 protein | CDR3 DNA | J gene | V gene | clone size | D gene
CASSYRDRGLLEQFF | TGTGCCAGTAGCTACCGGGACAGGGGGTTACTTGAGCAGTTCTTC | TRBJ2-1 | TRBV19 | - | TRBD1
CASSTRQEGAEQFF | TGCGCCAGCAGCACCCGACAGGAAGGGGCTGAGCAGTTCTTC | TRBJ2-1 | TRBV5-5 | - | -
CASSWRVRGSSYNSPLHF | TGTGCCAGTAGTTGGCGAGTTCGGGGAAGTTCCTATAATTCACCCCTCCACTTT | TRBJ1-6 | TRBV19 | - | -
CASSLRSGTVRDIQYF | TGTGCCAGCAGCCTCAGGTCCGGGACCGTAAGGGACATTCAGTACTTC | TRBJ2-4 | TRBV5-4 | - | -
CASRAEGAFF | TGTGCCAGCAGGGCGGAAGGGGCTTTCTTT | TRBJ1-1 | TRBV6-5 | - | -
CASSPTIAGNYGYTF | TGCGCCAGCAGCCCAACAATCGCGGGTAACTATGGCTACACCTTC | TRBJ1-2 | TRBV4-1 | - | -
CASSFSSGVYNEQFF | TGTGCCAGCAGTTTCAGTTCAGGGGTCTACAATGAGCAGTTCTTC | TRBJ2-1 | TRBV27 | - | -
CASSQRPQETQYF | TGTGCCAGCAGCCAGCGGCCTCAAGAGACCCAGTACTTC | TRBJ2-5 | TRBV13 | once | -
CASSQDGGGLNEQFF | TGCGCCAGCAGCCAAGATGGGGGCGGCCTCAATGAGCAGTTCTTC | TRBJ2-1 | TRBV4-1 | - | -
CASSESRGSAGVQYF | TGCGCCAGCAGTGAGTCAAGAGGGAGCGCCGGGGTTCAGTACTTC | TRBJ2-4 | TRBV10-1 | - | -
CASSIRDEQYF | TGTGCCAGCAGCATCAGGGACGAGCAGTACTTC | TRBJ2-7 | TRBV5-6 | - | -
CASSPGGDRGPNTGELFF | TGTGCCAGCAGCCCGGGGGGGGACAGGGGCCCGAACACCGGGGAGCTGTTTTTT | TRBJ2-2 | TRBV21-1 | - | -
CASSFIAGEMDEQYF | TGTGCCAGCAGCTTTATAGCGGGAGAAATGGACGAGCAGTACTTC | TRBJ2-7 | TRBV7-8 | - | TRBD2
CASRARIGTSGDNEQFF | TGTGCCAGCAGGGCCCGAATAGGGACTAGCGGGGACAATGAGCAGTTCTTC | TRBJ2-1 | TRBV28 | - | TRBD2
CASSPRTGELFF | TGTGCCAGCTCACCCAGGACCGGGGAGCTGTTTTTT | TRBJ2-2 | TRBV18 | - | -
CSADRTLGYGYTF | TGCAGCGCAGACAGGACCTTGGGTTATGGCTACACCTTC | TRBJ1-2 | TRBV29-1 | - | -
CASSLGGNYNEQFF | TGTGCCAGCAGCTTAGGGGGGAATTACAATGAGCAGTTCTTC | TRBJ2-1 | TRBV7-9 | - | -
CASSSRPYEQYF | TGTGCCAGCAGCTCTCGACCCTACGAGCAGTACTTC | TRBJ2-7 | TRBV11-2 | - | -
CASSYRPQTEAFF | TGTGCCAGCAGTTACCGACCGCAAACTGAAGCTTTCTTT | TRBJ1-1 | TRBV6-5 | - | -
CASSRTGINNQPQHF | TGTGCCAGCAGTCGGACAGGGATTAACAATCAGCCCCAGCATTTT | TRBJ1-5 | TRBV6-6 | - | TRBD1
CASNRGQGNQPQHF | TGTGCCAGCAACCGGGGCCAGGGCAATCAGCCCCAGCATTTT | TRBJ1-5 | TRBV2 | - | -
CASSSQGAGFGYEQYF | TGTGCCAGCAGCTCACAGGGGGCTGGGTTTGGTTACGAGCAGTACTTC | TRBJ2-7 | TRBV5-4 | - | TRBD1
CASNHGTYNEQFF | TGTGCCAGCAACCACGGAACCTACAATGAGCAGTTCTTC | TRBJ2-1 | TRBV25-1 | - | -
CASSGGQGGNTIYF | TGTGCCAGCAGCGGGGGACAGGGCGGAAACACCATATATTTT | TRBJ1-3 | TRBV9 | - | TRBD1
CASSPGTGGEQYF | TGTGCCAGCTCACCCGGGACAGGGGGTGAGCAGTACTTC | TRBJ2-7 | TRBV18 | - | TRBD1
CAFGRWGSNQPQHF | TGCGCCTTCGGGAGGTGGGGAAGCAATCAGCCCCAGCATTTT | TRBJ1-5 | TRBV5-1 | once | -
CSVLGGTSVDEQFF | TGCAGCGTTTTGGGGGGGACCTCTGTGGATGAGCAGTTCTTC | TRBJ2-1 | TRBV29-1 | - | TRBD2
CASSPRGVADTQYF | TGTGCCAGCAGCCCCCGAGGCGTGGCAGATACGCAGTATTTT | TRBJ2-3 | TRBV7-9 | - | -
CASRPGQLNQPQHF | TGTGCCAGCAGACCGGGCCAACTCAATCAGCCCCAGCATTTT | TRBJ1-5 | TRBV27 | once | -
CASSYRDPGELFF | TGTGCCAGCAGCTACAGGGACCCCGGGGAGCTGTTTTTT | TRBJ2-2 | TRBV11-3 | once | -
CASKGTARGNEQLF | TGTGCCAGCAAGGGGACAGCCAGGGGGAATGAGCAGCTCTTC | TRBJ2-1 | TRBV6-5 | - | TRBD1
CASSLHLQGTGANVLTF | TGTGCCAGCAGCTTACACTTACAGGGGACTGGGGCCAACGTCCTGACTTTC | TRBJ2-6 | TRBV11-2 | - | TRBD1
CASSLITEDEAFF | TGTGCCAGCAGTCTAATTACGGAGGATGAAGCTTTCTTT | TRBJ1-1 | TRBV6-1 | - | -
CASSLRSGPDTQYF | TGTGCCAGCAGTCTTCGTAGTGGCCCGGATACGCAGTATTTT | TRBJ2-3 | TRBV27 | - | -
CASSPLAPASYNEQFF | TGTGCCAGCAGTCCACTAGCGCCGGCCTCCTACAATGAGCAGTTCTTC | TRBJ2-1 | TRBV6-6 | - | TRBD2
CASSFPTRWEEYYEQYF | TGTGCCAGCAGTTTTCCTACCAGGTGGGAGGAATATTACGAGCAGTACTTC | TRBJ2-7 | TRBV28 | - | -
CASSIEVAYEQYF | TGTGCCAGTAGTATTGAGGTAGCCTACGAGCAGTACTTC | TRBJ2-7 | TRBV19 | - | -
CASSLRFWAGPYEQYF | TGTGCCAGCAGCTTAAGATTCTGGGCAGGTCCCTACGAGCAGTACTTC | TRBJ2-7 | TRBV11-1 | - | -
CASRQAGAVYEQYF | TGTGCCAGCAGGCAAGCGGGAGCCGTGTACGAGCAGTACTTC | TRBJ2-7 | TRBV2 | medium-sized | TRBD2
CASSSGLAGEETQYF | TGTGCCAGCAGCTCGGGACTAGCGGGAGAAGAGACCCAGTACTTC | TRBJ2-5 | TRBV5-6 | - | TRBD2
CASSALTLKRTNEKLFF | TGTGCCAGCTCAGCATTGACCCTAAAAAGGACTAATGAAAAACTGTTTTTT | TRBJ1-4 | TRBV18 | - | -
CASSYSALTVNTEAFF | TGTGCCAGCAGTTACTCGGCACTTACCGTTAACACTGAAGCTTTCTTT | TRBJ1-1 | TRBV6-5 | - | -
CASSQGAGPGQYF | TGTGCCAGCAGCCAAGGGGCAGGGCCGGGGCAGTACTTC | TRBJ2-7 | TRBV7-2 | - | -
CASSAVGSYEQYF | TGTGCCAGCAGCGCCGTAGGGTCCTACGAGCAGTACTTC | TRBJ2-7 | TRBV4-2 | - | -
CASRSGGIYEQYF | TGTGCCAGCAGATCGGGGGGCATCTACGAGCAGTACTTC | TRBJ2-7 | TRBV28 | - | -
CASSPRDGDTEAFF | TGTGCCAGCAGCCCCCGGGACGGTGACACTGAAGCTTTCTTT | TRBJ1-1 | TRBV7-9 | - | -
CASSRAGGRTGELFF | TGTGCCAGCAGCCGAGCGGGAGGGCGGACCGGGGAGCTGTTTTTT | TRBJ2-2 | TRBV28 | - | TRBD2
CASSLSPGLADTGELFF | TGTGCCAGCAGCCTAAGCCCCGGCCTAGCGGACACCGGGGAGCTGTTTTTT | TRBJ2-2 | TRBV7-3 | - | TRBD2
CASRPGQGTYGYTF | TGTGCCAGCAGACCGGGACAGGGGACTTATGGCTACACCTTC | TRBJ1-2 | TRBV6-6 | - | TRBD1
CASSKTLGQLDYGYTF | TGTGCCAGCAGCAAGACACTAGGACAGTTGGACTATGGCTACACCTTC | TRBJ1-2 | TRBV7-2 | few | -
CASSRTGGSNQPQHF | TGTGCCAGCAGCCGGACAGGGGGAAGCAATCAGCCCCAGCATTTT | TRBJ1-5 | TRBV6-5 | - | TRBD1